One and the same sample provided the 3 T cell receptor beta chains below, sequenced in a study of cytotoxic CD8 clonotypes in ibrutinib-treated CLL. Sequenced by immunoSEQ multiplex PCR; TCRdb stores in-frame clones only, minus some. The sample includes 45,000 or so clones, around 52% seen only once; the top ten take around 30%. Sample: PBMCs, taken after 24 months of ibrutinib treatment. All receptors derive from a human donor with chronic lymphocytic leukemia.

This chain joins TRBV5-1 and TRBJ1-3, with D uncertain. The length of the CDR3 is 15 residues. Trimming shortened V by 1 base and J by 0 bases, and 8 bases separated the two germline ends. Germline CDR1 SGHRS, CDR2 YFSETQ. CDR3 DNA sequence: TGCGCCAGCAGCTTGCTAGGGAACTCTGGAAACACCATATATTTT. This codes for CASSLLGNSGNTIYF.

The rearrangement uses TRBV27 and TRBJ1-5; tentatively, D is TRBD1 (5 bases). Trimming took 2 bases from V and 3 from J, leaving 17 bases between them. There are 17 residues in the CDR3. Germline V gene data show CDR1 as MNHEY and CDR2 as SMNVEV (reference sequence). CDR3: CASSLPLGPPFNQPQHF. CDR3 DNA sequence: TGTGCCAGCAGTTTACCACTGGGACCCCCCTTCAATCAGCCCCAGCATTTT.

J is TRBJ2-7 and V is TRBV6-1, with 12 bases identical to TRBD2. The ends lost 7 bases at V and 2 bases at J; junction bases unmatched: 6. The CDR3 consists of 15 residues. The germline V gene encodes CDR1 MNHNS and CDR2 SASEGT. The chain's CDR3 is CASTRLAGAPYEQYF. Written as DNA, the CDR3 is TGTGCCAGCACCCGACTAGCGGGGGCCCCCTACGAGCAGTACTTC.